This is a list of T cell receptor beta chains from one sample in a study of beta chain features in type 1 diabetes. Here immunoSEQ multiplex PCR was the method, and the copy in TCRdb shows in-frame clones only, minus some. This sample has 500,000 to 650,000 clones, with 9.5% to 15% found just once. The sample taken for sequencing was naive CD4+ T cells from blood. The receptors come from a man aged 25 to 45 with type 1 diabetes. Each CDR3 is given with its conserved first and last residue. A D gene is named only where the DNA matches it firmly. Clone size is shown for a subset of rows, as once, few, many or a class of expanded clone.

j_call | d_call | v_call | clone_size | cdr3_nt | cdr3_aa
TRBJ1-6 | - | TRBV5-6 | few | TGTGCCAGCAGCTTGTGGGAGACACCCCTCCACTTT | CASSLWETPLHF
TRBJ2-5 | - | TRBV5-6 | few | TGTGCCAGCAGCCTACGAATAGCGGTGAATGAAGGAAAAGAGACCCAGTACTTC | CASSLRIAVNEGKETQYF
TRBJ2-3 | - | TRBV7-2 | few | TGTGCCAGCAGCTTGGACGAAGATACGCAGTATTTT | CASSLDEDTQYF
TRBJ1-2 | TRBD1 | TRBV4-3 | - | TGCGCCAGCAGCCAAGGGGAAACAGGGGGACCGTATGGCTACACCTTC | CASSQGETGGPYGYTF
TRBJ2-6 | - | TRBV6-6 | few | TGTGCCAGCAGTTCCCAGGGGAGCTCTGGGGCCAACGTCCTGACTTTC | CASSSQGSSGANVLTF
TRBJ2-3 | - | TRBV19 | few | TGTGCCAGTAGTCGGACAAATACGCAGTATTTT | CASSRTNTQYF
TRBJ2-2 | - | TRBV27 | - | TGTGCCAGCAGTCGATGGGGGGCCGGGGAGCTGTTTTTT | CASSRWGAGELFF
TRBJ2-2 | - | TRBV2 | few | TGTGCCAGCAGGAAGGGGGACCTCTTGACCGGGGAGCTGTTTTTT | CASRKGDLLTGELFF
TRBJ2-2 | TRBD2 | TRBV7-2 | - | TGTGCCAGCAGCTCCTGGGGGCTAGCGGGGCATATGAACACCGGGGAGCTGTTTTTT | CASSSWGLAGHMNTGELFF
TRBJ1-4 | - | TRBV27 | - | TGTGCCAGCAGTCCCGGACAGCCGGGGGCTGAAAAACTGTTTTTT | CASSPGQPGAEKLFF
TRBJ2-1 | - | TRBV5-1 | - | TGCGCCAGCAGCTTGGTTGACAATGAGCAGTTCTTC | CASSLVDNEQFF
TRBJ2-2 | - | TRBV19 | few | TGTGCCAGTAGTATTGGAGGGGGCGCGGGCACCGGGGAGCTGTTTTTT | CASSIGGGAGTGELFF
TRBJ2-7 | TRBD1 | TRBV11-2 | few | TGTGCCAGCAGCCTAGACAGGGCATCTGGCGAGCAGTACTTC | CASSLDRASGEQYF
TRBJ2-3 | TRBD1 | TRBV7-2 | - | TGTGCCAGCAGTCCAGGGGGAGCCACAGATACGCAGTATTTT | CASSPGGATDTQYF
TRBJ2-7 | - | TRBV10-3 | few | TGTGCCATCAGTGAGTCGGGGGCCAACTACGAGCAGTACTTC | CAISESGANYEQYF
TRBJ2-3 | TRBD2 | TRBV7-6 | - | TGTGCCAGCAGCTTAGACGCGCGGGGGGCAGATACGCAGTATTTT | CASSLDARGADTQYF
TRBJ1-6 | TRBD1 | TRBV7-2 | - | TGTGCCAGCAGCTCTACAGGGGAAGGGAATTCACCCCTCCACTTT | CASSSTGEGNSPLHF
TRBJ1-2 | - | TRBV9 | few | TGTGCCAGCAGCGCTGCTCTACAGGGACATGGCTACACCTTC | CASSAALQGHGYTF
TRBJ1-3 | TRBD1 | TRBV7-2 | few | TGTGCCAGCAGCTTAAGACAGGGCGCTGGAAACACCATATATTTT | CASSLRQGAGNTIYF
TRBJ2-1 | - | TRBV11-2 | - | TGTGCCAGCAGCACTCAATACCCCGCGATTAGATCTGAGCAGTTCTTC | CASSTQYPAIRSEQFF
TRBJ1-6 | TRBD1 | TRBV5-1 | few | TGCGCCAGCAGAATTTGGGACAGAAATTCACCCCTCCACTTT | CASRIWDRNSPLHF
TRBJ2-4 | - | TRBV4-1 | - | TGCGCCAGCAGCCCCATCCGGGACACCGTAGCCAAAAACATTCAGTACTTC | CASSPIRDTVAKNIQYF
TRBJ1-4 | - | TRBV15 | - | TGTGCCACCAGCAGAGCTCTGGGTTCAACGCGAGAAAAACTGTTTTTT | CATSRALGSTREKLFF
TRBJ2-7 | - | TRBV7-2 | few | TGTGCCAGCAGCTTAGCGGGGGGCCCCTACGAGCAGTACTTC | CASSLAGGPYEQYF
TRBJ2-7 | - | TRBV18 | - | TGTGCCAGCTCACCGGCAGGCCCCTACGAGCAGTACTTC | CASSPAGPYEQYF
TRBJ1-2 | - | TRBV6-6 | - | TGTGCCAGCAGCCCTGGGAGGGGGTACTATGGCTACACCTTC | CASSPGRGYYGYTF
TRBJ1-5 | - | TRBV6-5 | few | TGTGCCAGCAGTTATAAGGAGGGGGGGAATCAGCCCCAGCATTTT | CASSYKEGGNQPQHF
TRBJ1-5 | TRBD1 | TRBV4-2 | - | TGTGCCAGCAGCCAGGGGACAGTCGGCAATCAGCCCCAGCATTTT | CASSQGTVGNQPQHF
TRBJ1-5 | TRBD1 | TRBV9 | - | TGTGCCAGCAGCGCGGCTGGGACAGGTGGACAGCCCCAGCATTTT | CASSAAGTGGQPQHF
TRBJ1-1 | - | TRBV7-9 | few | TGTGCCAGCAGCTACGGCATGGGCACTGAAGCTTTCTTT | CASSYGMGTEAFF
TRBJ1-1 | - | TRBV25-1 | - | TGTGCCAGCCAGTCAGACAGCCCTGAAGCTTTCTTT | CASQSDSPEAFF
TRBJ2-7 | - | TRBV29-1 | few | TGCAGCGTCATACAACCGCCTCTCTACGAGCAGTACTTC | CSVIQPPLYEQYF
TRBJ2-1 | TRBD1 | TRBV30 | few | TGTGCCTGGAGTGGGGGACAGCACGCAGGAGAGCAGTTCTTC | CAWSGGQHAGEQFF
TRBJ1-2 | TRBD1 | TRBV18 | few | TGTGCCAGCTCGCCGGGACAGGCGGACTATGGCTACACCTTC | CASSPGQADYGYTF
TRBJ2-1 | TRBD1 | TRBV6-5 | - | TGTGCCAGCAGTTACTTCGACAGGGGGTTGATCTTC | CASSYFDRGLIF
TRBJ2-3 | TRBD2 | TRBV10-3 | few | TGTGCCATCAGTGAAAGAGCGGGGGGCCCTACAGATACGCAGTATTTT | CAISERAGGPTDTQYF
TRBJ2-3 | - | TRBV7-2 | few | TGTGCCAGCAGCTTAGGGGGCCAGGGGACAGATACGCAGTATTTT | CASSLGGQGTDTQYF
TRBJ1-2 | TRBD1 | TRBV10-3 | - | TGTGCCATCAGCGGAACAGGGGAAGGTCGTGGCTACACCTTC | CAISGTGEGRGYTF
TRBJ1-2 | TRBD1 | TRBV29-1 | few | TGCAGCGTCACTTTTCGGCAGGGGGATGGCTACACCTTC | CSVTFRQGDGYTF
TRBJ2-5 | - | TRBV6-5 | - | TGTGCCAGCAGTTACTCGACTCCACAAGAGACCCAGTACTTC | CASSYSTPQETQYF
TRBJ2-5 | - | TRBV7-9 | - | TGTGCCAGCAGCCCCCGAGAGACCCAGTACTTC | CASSPRETQYF
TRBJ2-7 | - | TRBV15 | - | TGTGCCACCAGCAGAGCCCCCGGGGTCTACGAGCAGTACTTC | CATSRAPGVYEQYF
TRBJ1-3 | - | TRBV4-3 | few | TGCGCCAGCAGCCAAGATGGCAAGGGGGTAGGAAACACCATATATTTT | CASSQDGKGVGNTIYF
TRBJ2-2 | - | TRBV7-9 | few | TGTGCCAGCAGCTGGGTAACCGGGGAGCTGTTTTTT | CASSWVTGELFF
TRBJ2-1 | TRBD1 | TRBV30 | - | TGTGCCTCGGGACAGGGGTCCGATGAGCAGTTCTTC | CASGQGSDEQFF